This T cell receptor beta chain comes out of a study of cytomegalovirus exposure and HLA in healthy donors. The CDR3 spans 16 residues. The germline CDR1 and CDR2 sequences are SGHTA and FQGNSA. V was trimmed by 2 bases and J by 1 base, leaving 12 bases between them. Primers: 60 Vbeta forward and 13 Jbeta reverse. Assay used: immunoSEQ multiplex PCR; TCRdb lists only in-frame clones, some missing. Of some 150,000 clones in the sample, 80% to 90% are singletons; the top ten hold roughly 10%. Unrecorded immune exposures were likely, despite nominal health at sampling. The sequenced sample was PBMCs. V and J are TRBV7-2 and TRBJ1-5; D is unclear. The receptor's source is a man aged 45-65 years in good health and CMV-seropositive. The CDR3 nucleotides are TGTGCCAGCAGCTTAACGCTAACGGGAAGCAATCAGCCCCAGCATTTT. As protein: CASSLTLTGSNQPQHF.